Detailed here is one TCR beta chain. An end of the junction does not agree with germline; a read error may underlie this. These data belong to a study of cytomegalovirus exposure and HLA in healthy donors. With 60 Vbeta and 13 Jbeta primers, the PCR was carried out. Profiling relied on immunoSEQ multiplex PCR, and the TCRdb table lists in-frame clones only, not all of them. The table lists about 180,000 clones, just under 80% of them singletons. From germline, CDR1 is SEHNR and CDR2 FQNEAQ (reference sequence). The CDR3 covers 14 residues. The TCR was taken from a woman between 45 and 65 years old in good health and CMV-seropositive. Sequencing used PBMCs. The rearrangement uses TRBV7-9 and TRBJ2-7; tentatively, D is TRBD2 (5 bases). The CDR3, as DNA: TGTTCCAGCCTGAAGAGCGGACGGGACTACGAGCAGTACTTC. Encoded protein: CSSLKSGRDYEQYF.